Listed here are 30 T cell receptor beta chains from one sample, sequenced in a study of identical twins. TCRdb re-derived calls from the 5' RACE reads in MiXCR, one entry per CDR3 protein. The sample holds roughly 1.6 million distinct CDR3 sequences, around a third seen once. Input material: cord blood. The receptors here all came from a newborn girl in good health.

The V call is TRBV5-1, the J call TRBJ2-3; D is ambiguous. The CDR3 has 14 residues. Per germline, CDR1 SGHRS and CDR2 YFSETQ. The germline V and J ends were trimmed by 7 bases and 1 base, with 13 bases remaining between them. The CDR3 bases are TGCGCCAGCGCCAGACTCGCTGGCACAGATACGCAGTATTTT. Protein: CASARLAGTDTQYF.

This clonotype was seen more than once but under ten times. CDR3 region: CSARLRSHYEQYF. CDR3 bases: TGCAGTGCTAGGTTGCGGAGCCACTACGAGCAGTACTTC. The rearrangement joins TRBV20-1 to TRBJ2-7, with D unclear. The CDR3 spans 13 residues. Trimming removed 3 bases from V and 3 bases from J, with 12 bases in between. Germline-derived CDR1 and CDR2 are DFQATT and SNEGSKA (reference sequence).

This chain uses TRBV12-3 or TRBV12-4 with TRBJ1-5; 7 nucleotides line up with TRBD1. CDR3 length: 15 amino acids. The V gene end was trimmed by 3 bases and the J gene end by 4 bases; junction bases not matched to a gene: 6. The CDR3 DNA reads as TGTGCCAGCAGTTTTACCAGGGGGAGGAATCAGCCCCAGCATTTT. Translating it yields CASSFTRGRNQPQHF.

This clonotype occurred a few times. V gene TRBV5-5 combines with J gene TRBJ1-6; TRBD1 agrees at 7 bases. V was clipped by 4 bases and J by 7 bases; unmatched bases: 8. The CDR3 is 15 residues long. Germline V lookup: CDR1 SGHKS, CDR2 YYEKEE (reference sequence). The CDR3 is CASSPPGTANSPLHF. For the CDR3, the DNA is TGTGCCAGCAGCCCTCCGGGGACAGCGAATTCACCCCTCCACTTT.

On this clonotype itself: A read error may be the cause here, since a much bigger clone is one base away. The V and J genes are TRBV21-1 and TRBJ2-7. TRBV21-1 is classified as a pseudogene. The CDR3 covers 8 residues. The CDR3 bases are TGTGCCGGCAGCTATAGGTACTTC. Translation gives CAGSYRYF.

V and J are TRBV28 and TRBJ2-7; the D is unclear. Germline CDR1 is MDHEN and CDR2 is SYDVKM. Trimming cost V 1 base and J 7 bases, with 11 bases left between them. The CDR3 consists of 13 residues. The CDR3 coding sequence is TGTGCCAGCAGTTTATTCATAAACAATGAGCAGTACTTC. This codes for CASSLFINNEQYF.

This chain joins TRBV11-3 and TRBJ2-1, with TRBD2 matching 10 bases. The end of the DNA aligns better with TRBJ2-7, so the J call may be wrong. The CDR3 consists of 19 residues. Per the germline V gene, CDR1 is SGHNT and CDR2 is YENEEA. The CDR3 sequence: CASSLGTSGPGGSYNEQYF. The CDR3 coding sequence is TGTGCCAGCAGCTTAGGGACTAGCGGCCCAGGGGGCTCCTACAATGAGCAGTACTTC.

This chain connects TRBV2 to TRBJ2-1; TRBD1 agrees at 9 bases. Looked up from germline, CDR1 is SNHLY and CDR2 is FYNNEI. This CDR3 is 15 amino acids long. Germline trimming cut 10 bases from V and 3 bases from J; bases unmatched to any gene: 10. The CDR3 loop reads CATNSGTGLYNEQFF. The CDR3 region has the DNA TGTGCCACCAACAGTGGGACAGGGCTCTACAATGAGCAGTTCTTC.

The V gene is TRBV7-9, the J gene TRBJ2-7, with 9 bases matching TRBD2. The CDR3 is made up of 15 amino acids. CDR1 and CDR2 from the germline V gene are SEHNR and FQNEAQ (reference sequence). V lost 5 bases, J lost 1 base, and 6 bases stayed unmatched. In DNA, the CDR3 is TGTGCCAGCAGCCGCGGGACTAGCTGGTCCTACGAGCAGTACTTC. It is translated as CASSRGTSWSYEQYF.

This clonotype showed up just once. The junction differs from germline at one of its ends, possibly a read error. V gene TRBV27 combines with J gene TRBJ2-4; the match to TRBD2 covers 14 bases. The end of the DNA aligns better with TRBJ2-7, so the J call may be wrong. The CDR3 runs to 16 residues. From germline, CDR1 is MNHEY and CDR2 SMNVEV (reference sequence). CDR3 sequence reads: CAGSLSWGLAGDEQYF. DNA of the CDR3: TGTGCCGGCAGTTTATCGTGGGGACTAGCGGGAGACGAGCAGTACTTC.

CDR3 sequence (DNA): TGTGCCAGCAGCCCCAGCGGACCGCAGTTCTTC. Translated: CASSPSGPQFF. The rearrangement links TRBV14 to TRBJ2-1, with D tentatively TRBD2 (5 bases). Trimming removed 4 bases from V and 12 bases from J, with 10 bases in between. Germline values: CDR1 SGHDN, CDR2 FVKESK. This CDR3 contains 11 residues.

This clonotype occurred a few times. The rearrangement uses TRBV13 and TRBJ1-1; no definite D call. Per the germline V gene, CDR1 is PRHDT and CDR2 is FYEKMQ (reference sequence). The V end was cut by 5 bases, the J end by 7 bases, with 14 bases between. This CDR3 spans 13 amino acids. The CDR3 DNA reads TGTGCCAGCAGCCGGGCATTGCGAGGTGAAGCTTTCTTT. Its translation: CASSRALRGEAFF.

This clonotype showed up just a few times. This chain connects TRBV7-2 to TRBJ2-1; D call uncertain. Deletions cut 3 bases from V and 2 bases from J, with 14 bases between. CDR3 length: 16 amino acids. Germline V CDR1 and CDR2: SGHTA, FQGNSA. The CDR3, as DNA: TGTGCCAGCAGCTTTTACGAGAGCCGGCCCTACAATGAGCAGTTCTTC. Translation: CASSFYESRPYNEQFF. Looking up the rest from reference TRBV7-2 and TRBJ2-1 gives the full variable domain: GAGVSQSPSNKVTEKGKDVELRCDPISGHTALYWYRQSLGQGLEFLIYFQGNSAPDKSGLPSDRFSAERTGGSVSTLTIQRTQQEDSAVYLCASSFYESRPYNEQFFGPGTRLTVL.

This clonotype was recorded a few times. V gene TRBV12-3 or TRBV12-4 combines with J gene TRBJ2-6, with D hard to call. The CDR3 runs to 13 residues. V was clipped by 6 bases and J by 4 bases, with 7 bases between them. CDR3 nucleotide sequence: TGTGCCAGCAGAATCCGAGGGGCCAACGTCCTGACTTTC. As protein: CASRIRGANVLTF.

This rearrangement joins TRBV18 to TRBJ1-1; D is unresolved. CDR3 length equals 13 residues. Trimming cost V 3 bases and J 3 bases, with 8 bases left between them. Germline values: CDR1 KGHSH, CDR2 LQKENI. CDR3 coding DNA: TGTGCCAGCTCACCCGAGGTCTACACTGAAGCTTTCTTT. The encoded protein is CASSPEVYTEAFF.

The chain uses TRBV4-1 and TRBJ2-1; D could derive from TRBD1 or TRBD2 (5 bases each). The germline V gene has CDR1 MGHRA and CDR2 YSYEKL. The CDR3 consists of 16 residues. The V end was cut by 3 bases, the J end by 7 bases, with 19 bases between. The CDR3 sequence is CASSQAPGRTENEQFF. The CDR3 region has the DNA TGCGCCAGCAGCCAGGCACCGGGGCGGACTGAGAATGAGCAGTTCTTC.

Details on this clonotype: This may be a read error: a much more frequent sequence differs by one nucleotide. J is TRBJ2-1 and V is TRBV29-1; D is possibly TRBD2 (5 bases). This CDR3 comprises 18 residues. Per germline, CDR1 SQVTM and CDR2 ANQGSEA. The CDR3: CSVGGRTQASSSHNEQFF. The CDR3 DNA reads as TGCAGCGTTGGAGGGCGGACTCAAGCCTCCAGCTCCCACAATGAGCAGTTCTTC.

CDR3 DNA: TGTGCCAGCAGTTACGTTGTGGTTAATCAACCCTACGAGCAGTTCTTC. Encoded protein: CASSYVVVNQPYEQFF. This chain links TRBV6-6 with TRBJ2-1, with D unresolved. The CDR3 is 16 residues long. The ends were cut back, 2 bases at V and 10 bases at J, with 21 bases in the middle. Germline CDR1 is MNHNY and CDR2 is SVGAGI (reference sequence).

This chain joins TRBV25-1 and TRBJ2-1; D perhaps matches TRBD2 (6 bases). The DNA matches TRBJ2-7 better at its end, which makes the J call doubtful. Germline assignment: CDR1 MGHDK and CDR2 SYGVNS. The length of the CDR3 is 16 residues. Here the CDR3 reads CASSELAKSSYNEQYF. CDR3 DNA sequence: TGTGCCAGCAGTGAACTAGCGAAAAGCTCCTACAATGAGCAGTACTTC.

V gene TRBV9 combines with J gene TRBJ2-1; 11 bases agree with TRBD2. This CDR3 spans 16 amino acids. Germline V gene data show CDR1 as SGDLS and CDR2 as YYNGEE. The V segment lost 0 bases and the J segment 9 bases; nucleotides outside the gene matches: 8. CDR3 DNA: TGTGCCAGCAGCGTAGTGGCCGGGACTAGCGGAAGTGAGCAGTTCTTC. This gives the protein CASSVVAGTSGSEQFF. The variable domain in full, completed from reference TRBV9 and TRBJ2-1, reads DSGVTQTPKHLITATGQRVTLRCSPRSGDLSVYWYQQSLDQGLQFLIQYYNGEERAKGNILERFSAQQFPDLHSELNLSSLELGDSALYFCASSVVAGTSGSEQFFGPGTRLTVL.

The chain uses TRBV11-1 and TRBJ2-2, with TRBD1 matching 10 bases. Trimming took 4 bases from V and 3 from J; bases not matched to a gene: 2. In germline, CDR1 is SGHAT, CDR2 FQDESV (reference sequence). The CDR3 covers 15 residues. The CDR3 sequence is CASSSGQGYTGELFF. The CDR3 DNA is TGTGCCAGCAGCTCGGGACAGGGGTACACCGGGGAGCTGTTTTTT.

This clonotype showed up just a few times. The V gene is TRBV6-1, the J gene TRBJ1-1, with D hard to call. V was clipped by 0 bases and J by 1 base, with 12 bases between them. The germline V gene has CDR1 MNHNS and CDR2 SASEGT. The CDR3 consists of 16 residues. CDR3 amino acids: CASSEAYGLPNTEAFF. In DNA, the CDR3 is TGTGCCAGCAGTGAAGCCTACGGACTCCCGAACACTGAAGCTTTCTTT.

The chain employs TRBV7-9 and TRBJ2-5; unclear D gene. The J call may be wrong; the DNA end is better matched by TRBJ2-7. This CDR3 spans 13 amino acids. Germline V lookup: CDR1 SEHNR, CDR2 FQNEAQ (reference sequence). The CDR3 coding sequence is TGTGCCAGCAGCTCCCTCAGCCCATACGAGCAGTACTTC. Protein: CASSSLSPYEQYF.

V usage is TRBV20-1 and J usage is TRBJ2-7, with D perhaps being TRBD1 or TRBD2 (6 bases each). CDR3 length: 15 residues. Germline V CDR1 and CDR2: DFQATT, SNEGSKA (reference sequence). V lost 5 bases and J lost 2, with 19 bases in between. The CDR3 loop reads CSAPRGGGVTYEQYF. For the CDR3, the DNA is TGCAGTGCTCCCCGTGGAGGGGGAGTTACCTACGAGCAGTACTTC.

This chain uses TRBV12-3 or TRBV12-4 with TRBJ1-6; 11 bases are shared with TRBD1. The CDR3 runs 14 residues. The V segment lost 5 bases and the J segment 9 bases; nucleotides outside the gene matches: 3. CDR3 amino acids: CASSPGQGVSPLHF. DNA for the CDR3: TGTGCCAGCAGTCCGGGACAGGGGGTTTCACCCCTCCACTTT.

V usage is TRBV12-3 or TRBV12-4 and J usage is TRBJ1-5; TRBD1 matches at 8 bases. Unmatched junction bases numbered 9, after V lost 5 bases and J lost 0 bases. The CDR3 consists of 17 residues. The CDR3 spells CASSPDRAYYSNQPQHF. The CDR3 nucleotides are TGTGCCAGCAGTCCGGACAGGGCTTACTATAGCAATCAGCCCCAGCATTTT.

For this clonotype: A much larger clone is a single base away; this may be a read error. The chain is built from TRBV27 and TRBJ2-7; D not certain. This CDR3 region has 15 residues. Germline values: CDR1 MNHEY, CDR2 SMNVEV (reference sequence). CDR3 loop: CASSLVDAYSHEQYF. The CDR3 DNA is TGTGCCAGCAGTTTAGTCGACGCTTACTCCCACGAGCAGTACTTC.

V is TRBV9 and J is TRBJ2-1; maybe TRBD2 (6 bases). Trimming shortened V by 3 bases and J by 6 bases, and 19 bases separated the two germline ends. The CDR3 extends over 16 amino acids. The germline CDR1 and CDR2 sequences are SGDLS and YYNGEE. The CDR3 DNA reads TGTGCCAGCAGCGGGAGGGCCGGGGTGGCGATCAATGAGCAGTTCTTC. Amino acid sequence: CASSGRAGVAINEQFF.

The rearrangement uses TRBV20-1 and TRBJ2-1, with 7 bases lining up with TRBD2. Germline V gene sequence: CDR1 DFQATT, CDR2 SNEGSKA (reference sequence). The length of the CDR3 is 15 residues. Trimming cost V 3 bases and J 1 base; bases outside gene matches: 6. The CDR3 here is CSAREGGGSYNEQFF. The CDR3 DNA is TGCAGTGCTAGGGAAGGCGGGGGTTCCTACAATGAGCAGTTCTTC.

The J gene is TRBJ2-1, the V gene TRBV25-1; 15 bases match TRBD2. Germline loops: CDR1 MGHDK, CDR2 SYGVNS. The CDR3 extends over 16 amino acids. J lost 7 bases, V lost 4 bases, and 5 bases had no gene match. CDR3 DNA sequence: TGTGCCAGCAGTGGGACTAGCGGGAGGGCCGGGAATGAGCAGTTCTTC. The encoded protein is CASSGTSGRAGNEQFF. The variable domain in full, completed from reference TRBV25-1 and TRBJ2-1, reads EADIYQTPRYLVIGTGKKITLECSQTMGHDKMYWYQQDPGMELHLIHYSYGVNSTEKGDLSSESTVSRIRTEHFPLTLESARPSHTSQYLCASSGTSGRAGNEQFFGPGTRLTVL.